This T cell receptor (beta chain) was recovered during a study of blood T cell repertoires in COVID-19. The wider study: The samples span acute and convalescent COVID-19 from the United States, Italy and Spain.

Germline V lookup: CDR1 MGHRA, CDR2 YSYEKL. This CDR3 has 15 residues. The ends lost 0 bases at V and 5 bases at J; junction bases unmatched: 6. Per the original methods: Amplifying reference gene primers gave estimates of nucleated cell counts. Method: immunoSEQ multiplex PCR; TCRdb's copy keeps in-frame clones and lacks some. The D gene and trimming were derived from the DNA, and the V and J assignments and clone size from that table. The table shows fewer than 350,000 clones, with 85% to 90% occurring only once. The TCR originated in a woman younger than 45 with COVID-19, enrolled during active disease. Source material: peripheral blood. This rearrangement joins TRBV4-1 to TRBJ1-2; 7 bases agree with TRBD1. As DNA, the CDR3 is TGCGCCAGCAGCCAAGATCGACAGGGAAGGTATGGCTACACCTTC. It codes for CASSQDRQGRYGYTF.